The 10 T cell receptor beta chains below come from one sample, sequenced in a study of T cell repertoires in cytomegalovirus infection. TCRdb re-analysed the reads in MiXCR, keeping a single row per CDR3 protein. The sample gives 800,000 to 950,000 distinct CDR3 sequences, approximately 32% of which show up once; 12% is in the top ten. These receptors have no known antigen. Sequencing used cultured CD8+ T cells from PBMCs, obtained from culture after CMV antigen stimulation. Receptors were obtained from a human donor in good health (CMV status not recorded). Some clones in this sample may be carry-over from other donors' samples.

The chain links TRBV4-1 to TRBJ2-5, with D unclear. The V end lost 3 bases, the J end lost 1 base, and 9 bases lay between the germline ends. The CDR3 sequence is 14 residues long. Germline V CDR1 and CDR2: MGHRA, YSYEKL. In nucleotides, the CDR3 is TGCGCCAGCAGCCACTGGGCCTCCCAAGAGACCCAGTACTTC. Translating gives CASSHWASQETQYF.

This clonotype was counted between two and nine times. CDR3 sequence reads: CASSLDLLTGIYEQYF. The CDR3 bases are TGTGCCAGCAGTTTAGATCTCCTGACAGGGATATACGAGCAGTACTTC. The chain links TRBV27 to TRBJ2-7; TRBD1 agrees at 7 bases. Per the germline V gene, CDR1 is MNHEY and CDR2 is SMNVEV (reference sequence). This CDR3 is built from 16 residues. The J segment lost 4 bases and the V segment lost 2 bases, leaving 11 bases of the junction unmatched.

The chain links TRBV6-5 to TRBJ1-5; D ambiguous. CDR3 size: 15 residues. Germline lookup yields CDR1 MNHEY and CDR2 SVGAGI. Trimming took 1 base from V and 0 from J, leaving 7 bases between them. The CDR3 DNA reads TGTGCCAGCAGTTACTTCCGCGGTAGCAATCAGCCCCAGCATTTT. Encoded protein: CASSYFRGSNQPQHF.

The CDR3 region is CASSVRERGVQETQYF. For the CDR3, the DNA is TGTGCCAGTTCGGTCCGAGAGCGGGGGGTCCAAGAGACCCAGTACTTC. The chain combines TRBV6-5 with TRBJ2-5; 9 bases are a match to TRBD2. V lost 9 bases and J lost 1; bases outside the gene matches: 12. The CDR3 runs 16 residues. Germline V lookup: CDR1 MNHEY, CDR2 SVGAGI.

CDR3 in amino acids: CASSQVLTGQGLGDTGELFF. The CDR3 DNA reads as TGCGCCAGCAGCCAAGTACTCACGGGACAGGGGCTGGGGGACACCGGGGAGCTGTTTTTT. V is TRBV4-3 and J is TRBJ2-2; 10 bases align to TRBD1. The CDR3 totals 20 residues. V dropped 1 base and J dropped 3; count of bases not matched to a gene: 14. Germline-derived CDR1 and CDR2 are LGHNA and YSLEER.

This chain uses TRBV7-4 with TRBJ2-3, with 11 bases lining up with TRBD2. CDR3 length equals 16 residues. Germline lookup yields CDR1 SGHVT and CDR2 SQSDAQ. The V segment lost 5 bases and the J segment 1 base; nucleotides outside the gene matches: 5. This CDR3 is CASSHVSGRGTDTQYF. CDR3 bases: TGTGCCAGCAGCCACGTTAGCGGGAGGGGCACAGATACGCAGTATTTT.

This clonotype was seen ten or more times. V gene TRBV6-5 combines with J gene TRBJ2-5, with 8 bases matching TRBD1. Germline V gene data show CDR1 as MNHEY and CDR2 as SVGAGI. The length of the CDR3 is 15 residues. With V trimmed by 2 bases and J by 3 bases, 5 bases remained unmatched. CDR3 region: CASSYATGGKETQYF. CDR3 DNA: TGTGCCAGCAGTTACGCAACAGGGGGTAAAGAGACCCAGTACTTC.

This clonotype was found a few times. The V and J genes are TRBV6-6 and TRBJ2-6, with 9 bases matching TRBD1. V was clipped by 5 bases and J by 0 bases; unmatched bases: 5. The germline V gene has CDR1 MNHNY and CDR2 SVGAGI (reference sequence). The CDR3 has 17 residues. CDR3 residues: CASSIGQGFSGANVLTF. CDR3 coding DNA: TGTGCCAGCAGTATTGGACAGGGGTTCTCTGGGGCCAACGTCCTGACTTTC.

As for this clonotype: One base away lies a much larger clone, so this may be a sequencing read error. The chain carries TRBV7-2 and TRBJ1-6; D not resolved. This CDR3 is built from 16 residues. CDR1 and CDR2 from the germline V gene are SGHTA and FQGNSA. CDR3 nucleotides: TGTGTCAGCAGCCCAGACCCAGGAGCCCGAGGTTCACCCCTCCACTTT. Its protein product is CVSSPDPGARGSPLHF.

In regard to this clonotype: At one end, the junction sequence differs from germline, possibly due to a read error. The gene calls are TRBV6-6 and TRBJ1-6; D remains ambiguous. The germline V gene has CDR1 MNHNY and CDR2 SVGAGI (reference sequence). There are 16 residues in the CDR3. The CDR3 reads CVSNEIHRRVGSPLHF. The CDR3, as DNA: TGTGTCAGCAATGAAATCCACAGAAGGGTAGGGTCACCCCTCCACTTT.